A single sample is the source of the 29 T cell receptor beta chains below, sequenced in a study of blood T cell repertoires in COVID-19. Repertoires were generated with immunoSEQ multiplex PCR, while TCRdb's copy carries only in-frame clones and drops some. The sample carries around 95,000 clones, roughly 80% recorded once. The specimen sequenced was peripheral blood. Source of these receptors: a woman over 75 with acute or convalescent COVID-19.

The rearrangement uses TRBV2 and TRBJ2-4; D possibly corresponds to TRBD2 (7 bases). Trimming shortened V by 4 bases and J by 0 bases, and 10 bases separated the two germline ends. CDR3 length: 15 amino acids. Germline values: CDR1 SNHLY, CDR2 FYNNEI. The CDR3 region is CASSAGGPAKNIQYF. For the CDR3, the DNA is TGTGCCAGCAGTGCGGGGGGCCCAGCCAAAAACATTCAGTACTTC.

V usage is TRBV19 and J usage is TRBJ2-3, with D possibly TRBD2 on 6 matching bases. There are 15 residues in the CDR3. Per the germline V gene, CDR1 is LNHDA and CDR2 is SQIVND (reference sequence). Trimming stripped 4 bases from V and 4 bases from J, with 15 bases between. The CDR3 DNA sequence: TGTGCCAGTAGTAGCCAGGGACTCTCGGCAGATACGCAGTATTTT. Translation gives CASSSQGLSADTQYF.

The rearrangement uses TRBV5-1 and TRBJ1-3, with D maybe TRBD1 (5 bases). The CDR3 totals 13 residues. The germline gives CDR1 SGHRS, CDR2 YFSETQ. V gave up 5 bases and J gave up 4 bases, with 10 bases separating them. The CDR3 region has the DNA TGCGCCAGCAGTTCAGGGCCCGGAAACACCATATATTTT. Its translation is CASSSGPGNTIYF.

The V and J genes are TRBV5-5 and TRBJ1-1; 11 nucleotides agree with TRBD1. V lost 4 bases to trimming and J lost 2 bases; unmatched junction nucleotides: 7. This CDR3 has 16 residues. CDR1 is SGHKS and CDR2 is YYEKEE in the germline V gene (reference sequence). CDR3 protein: CASSDRDRGINTEAFF. The CDR3 nucleotides are TGTGCCAGCAGCGATCGGGACAGGGGGATCAACACTGAAGCTTTCTTT. Combining the CDR3 with reference TRBV5-5 and TRBJ1-1 gives the whole variable domain DAGVTQSPTHLIKTRGQQVTLRCSPISGHKSVSWYQQVLGQGPQFIFQYYEKEERGRGNFPDRFSARQFPNYSSELNVNALLLGDSALYLCASSDRDRGINTEAFFGQGTRLTVV.

This chain connects TRBV12-3 or TRBV12-4 to TRBJ2-3; D not resolved. Trimming removed 5 bases at V and 3 bases at J, with 3 bases between. This CDR3 has 11 residues. CDR3 sequence: CASSPTDTQYF. The CDR3 bases are TGTGCCAGCAGTCCGACAGATACGCAGTATTTT.

The gene calls are TRBV10-2 and TRBJ1-2; D gene unclear. With 0 bases removed from V and 4 bases from J, the gap between germline ends came to 9 bases. The CDR3 is 14 amino acids. CDR1 is WSHSY, CDR2 SAAADI, per germline. The CDR3 DNA is TGCGCCAGCAGTGAGTCAGGGAGTGTCTATGGCTACACCTTC. Its protein is CASSESGSVYGYTF.

The rearrangement joins TRBV19 to TRBJ2-6; D remains ambiguous. This CDR3 spans 18 amino acids. Trimming removed 2 bases from V and 0 bases from J, with 14 bases in between. Germline V gene data show CDR1 as LNHDA and CDR2 as SQIVND (reference sequence). CDR3 region: CASSIRGQISSGANVLTF. As DNA, the CDR3 is TGTGCCAGTAGTATACGAGGTCAAATAAGCTCTGGGGCCAACGTCCTGACTTTC.

This clone was seen a handful of times. The chain combines TRBV7-2 with TRBJ2-1; TRBD2 agrees at 9 bases. The J segment lost 6 bases and the V segment lost 1 base, leaving 7 bases of the junction unmatched. The CDR3 contains 16 residues. CDR1 SGHTA and CDR2 FQGNSA come from the germline V gene. The CDR3 nucleotides are TGTGCCAGCAGCTTAGTAGGTCTAGCGGGGACCAATGAGCAGTTCTTC. Residues: CASSLVGLAGTNEQFF.

This chain uses TRBV27 with TRBJ2-7, with 8 nucleotides matching TRBD1. Per the germline V gene, CDR1 is MNHEY and CDR2 is SMNVEV (reference sequence). Unmatched junction bases numbered 2, after V lost 5 bases and J lost 2 bases. The length of the CDR3 is 13 residues. The CDR3 reads CASSRQGPYEQYF. The CDR3 coding sequence is TGTGCCAGCAGTAGACAGGGGCCCTACGAGCAGTACTTC.

The chain is built from TRBV18 and TRBJ1-2, with TRBD1 matching over 10 bases. V shed 5 bases and J 1 base; nucleotides not matched to a gene: 10. CDR1 and CDR2 from the germline V gene are KGHSH and LQKENI. The CDR3 totals 17 residues. CDR3: CASSKETGGYGNYGYTF. The CDR3 DNA reads TGTGCCAGCTCAAAGGAGACAGGGGGCTACGGTAACTATGGCTACACCTTC. The full variable domain, rest sourced from reference TRBV18 and TRBJ1-2, is NAGVMQNPRHLVRRRGQEARLRCSPMKGHSHVYWYRQLPEEGLKFMVYLQKENIIDESGMPKERFSAEFPKEGPSILRIQQVVRGDSAAYFCASSKETGGYGNYGYTFGSGTRLTVV.

This clone was detected only a few times. The V call is TRBV2, the J call TRBJ1-5, with D unclear. Deletions cut 7 bases from V and 0 bases from J, with 16 bases between. Germline V gene lookup returns CDR1 SNHLY and CDR2 FYNNEI. CDR3 length: 16 amino acids. DNA of the CDR3: TGTGCCAGCACCGACGTAGGAGGAAATAGCAATCAGCCCCAGCATTTT. Amino acids: CASTDVGGNSNQPQHF.

The rearrangement uses TRBV7-2 and TRBJ1-2; possible D gene TRBD1, 6 bases. Deletions cut 5 bases from V and 6 bases from J, with 16 bases between. The germline gives CDR1 SGHTA, CDR2 FQGNSA. The CDR3 spans 14 residues. CDR3 DNA sequence: TGTGCCAGCAGCCCCCAGACGGGGGGCAATGGCTACACCTTC. Translation gives CASSPQTGGNGYTF.

The chain is built from TRBV3-1 (or the pseudogene TRBV3-2) and TRBJ1-2, with 9 bases lining up with TRBD1. Germline values: CDR1 LGHDT, CDR2 YNNKEL (reference sequence). The CDR3 extends over 13 amino acids. Trimming cost V 6 bases and J 3 bases; bases outside gene matches: 2. The CDR3 is CASSDRGDYGYTF. The CDR3 nucleotides are TGTGCCAGCAGTGACAGGGGGGACTATGGCTACACCTTC.

The chain recombines TRBV29-1 with TRBJ1-3, with a weak D call TRBD1 (5 bases). Germline V lookup: CDR1 SQVTM, CDR2 ANQGSEA. V was shortened by 6 bases and J by 0 bases, with 12 bases between the two germline ends. This CDR3 is 14 amino acids long. DNA for the CDR3: TGCAGCGTGGTTGACAGCCTCTCTGGAAACACCATATATTTT. Translating gives CSVVDSLSGNTIYF.

V gene TRBV6-5 combines with J gene TRBJ1-1; TRBD1 aligns across 7 bases. This CDR3 is built from 13 residues. Germline V CDR1 and CDR2: MNHEY, SVGAGI. The ends lost 8 bases at V and 3 bases at J; junction bases unmatched: 6. The CDR3 is CASQQGLDTEAFF. The CDR3 region has the DNA TGTGCCAGCCAACAGGGGTTGGACACTGAAGCTTTCTTT.

The V and J genes are TRBV28 and TRBJ1-6, with D perhaps TRBD1 (5 bases). From germline, CDR1 is MDHEN and CDR2 SYDVKM. The CDR3 has 12 residues. The ends were cut back, 6 bases at V and 10 bases at J, with 10 bases in the middle. CDR3 loop: CASRGGRSPLHF. Here the CDR3 DNA reads TGTGCCAGCAGGGGGGGGAGGTCACCCCTCCACTTT.

V usage is TRBV7-9 and J usage is TRBJ2-1; 9 bases fit TRBD1. The CDR3 loop spans 14 amino acids. Germline V lookup: CDR1 SEHNR, CDR2 FQNEAQ (reference sequence). V dropped 4 bases and J dropped 12; count of bases not matched to a gene: 10. Written as DNA, the CDR3 is TGTGCCAGCAGCTCCTGGACAGGGGATGAGGGGCAGTTCTTC. Translating it yields CASSSWTGDEGQFF.

The V gene is TRBV7-9, the J gene TRBJ1-4, with D uncertain. Deletions cut 1 base from V and 4 bases from J, with 7 bases between. The CDR3 extends over 14 amino acids. From germline, CDR1 is SEHNR and CDR2 FQNEAQ (reference sequence). Written as DNA, the CDR3 is TGTGCCAGCAGCTTAGGGGCCATTAATGAAAAACTGTTTTTT. It is translated as CASSLGAINEKLFF.

This clone was counted between two and nine times. The chain combines TRBV29-1 with TRBJ2-7, with 9 positions matching TRBD1. The germline gives CDR1 SQVTM, CDR2 ANQGSEA. This CDR3 region has 11 residues. J lost 6 bases, V lost 7 bases, and 4 bases had no gene match. CDR3 residues: CSGDRVSEQYV. The CDR3 coding sequence is TGCAGCGGGGACAGGGTCAGCGAGCAGTACGTC.

The chain links TRBV11-2 to TRBJ2-5; maybe TRBD2 (5 bases). The CDR3 loop spans 14 amino acids. In germline, CDR1 is SGHAT, CDR2 FQNNGV. Between the trimmed V and J ends, which lost 3 bases and 2 bases, there was a span of 10 bases. The CDR3: CASSLADWQETQYF. The DNA for the CDR3 is TGTGCCAGCAGCTTGGCGGACTGGCAAGAGACCCAGTACTTC.

The chain joins TRBV6-5 to TRBJ2-1, with a weak D call TRBD1 (6 bases). Germline lookup yields CDR1 MNHEY and CDR2 SVGAGI. V was clipped by 6 bases and J by 8 bases, with 8 bases between them. The length of the CDR3 is 11 residues. The CDR3 bases are TGTGCCAGCAGCACAGGGTATGAGCAGTTCTTC. Residues: CASSTGYEQFF.

The chain combines TRBV19 with TRBJ1-1; 8 bases line up with TRBD1. J was trimmed by 6 bases and V by 5 bases; bases with no gene match: 14. There are 16 residues in the CDR3. Looked up from germline, CDR1 is LNHDA and CDR2 is SQIVND (reference sequence). CDR3 bases: TGTGCCAGTAGTCCCCATCTGGACAGGGAAGGGGCTGAAGCTTTCTTT. Translated, it gives CASSPHLDREGAEAFF.

The CDR3 DNA follows: TGTGCCAGCAGCGTAAAGACAGGGGGCATGGACACCGGGGAGCTGTTTTTT. This translates into CASSVKTGGMDTGELFF. The chain uses TRBV9 and TRBJ2-2, with TRBD1 matching 10 bases. The CDR3 totals 17 residues. The trim removed 1 base at V and 3 bases at J, leaving 6 bases unmatched. Germline V gene sequence: CDR1 SGDLS, CDR2 YYNGEE.

This chain connects TRBV29-1 to TRBJ2-3, with a possible D match to TRBD2 (5 bases). The CDR3 has 15 residues. Trimming took off 5 bases at V and 5 bases at J, with 20 bases between the two ends. CDR1 and CDR2 (germline): SQVTM, ANQGSEA. The CDR3 loop is CSVTGLALRGDTQYF. The CDR3 nucleotides read TGCAGCGTTACCGGCCTAGCTCTCCGAGGAGATACGCAGTATTTT.

The V call is TRBV29-1, the J call TRBJ2-3, with D perhaps matching TRBD2 (5 bases). The CDR3 is 15 residues long. V was trimmed by 0 bases and J by 6 bases, leaving 16 bases between them. From germline, CDR1 is SQVTM and CDR2 ANQGSEA. The CDR3 nucleotides read TGCAGCGTTGAAGATCCAGAGCGGTTCCCGGATACGCAGTATTTT. It is translated as CSVEDPERFPDTQYF.

V and J are TRBV7-6 and TRBJ1-5; 7 bases are shared with TRBD1. V was pared by 4 bases and J by 4 bases, with 10 bases of the junction left unmatched. Germline V gives CDR1 SGHVS, CDR2 FNYEAQ. This CDR3 comprises 16 residues. The CDR3 DNA is TGTGCCAGCAGCTCAAATAGGGACAGATTAAATCAGCCCCAGCATTTT. Translation: CASSSNRDRLNQPQHF.

The rearrangement joins TRBV28 to TRBJ1-5; 7 positions agree with TRBD1. This CDR3 has 17 amino acids. Per germline, CDR1 MDHEN and CDR2 SYDVKM. The J segment lost 2 bases and the V segment lost 2 bases, leaving 9 bases of the junction unmatched. In nucleotides, the CDR3 is TGTGCCAGCAGTTTAATTTCAGGGGGGTCACGCAATCAGCCCCAGCATTTT. It translates to CASSLISGGSRNQPQHF.

The CDR3 nucleotides read TGTGCCAGTAAAGCCGGGAGGCAGCCCCAGCATTTT. Protein: CASKAGRQPQHF. J is TRBJ1-5 and V is TRBV19, with unresolved D. Trimming shortened V by 7 bases and J by 7 bases, and 11 bases separated the two germline ends. This CDR3 has 12 residues. The germline V gene has CDR1 LNHDA and CDR2 SQIVND (reference sequence).

This chain links TRBV6-1 with TRBJ2-7, with D perhaps TRBD2 (7 bases). Trimming took 2 bases from V and 2 from J, leaving 10 bases between them. This CDR3 contains 14 residues. Per the germline V gene, CDR1 is MNHNS and CDR2 is SASEGT. The DNA for the CDR3 is TGTGCCAGCAGTGAAAGGGGGGGGCCCTACGAGCAGTACTTC. This gives the protein CASSERGGPYEQYF.